This is a list of T cell receptor beta chains from one sample in a study of cytotoxic CD8 clonotypes in ibrutinib-treated CLL. Assay used: immunoSEQ multiplex PCR; TCRdb lists only in-frame clones, some missing. The table includes roughly 330,000 clones, approximately 67% detected once. Material: PBMCs, obtained after 36 months of ibrutinib treatment. The receptors shown here come from a human donor with chronic lymphocytic leukemia. CDR3s include the opening cysteine and the closing phenylalanine or tryptophan. The order of the fields is J gene, clone size, V gene, D gene, CDR3 protein, CDR3 DNA. The D gene is left open where the match is weak. A clone size is listed for some rows: how often the clone was seen (once, few, many), or a class if it is expanded.

J gene: TRBJ1-4
clone size: .
V gene: TRBV10-1
D gene: .
CDR3 protein: CASSEDTSTNEKLFF
CDR3 DNA: TGCGCCAGCAGTGAGGACACGTCAACTAATGAAAAACTGTTTTTT

J gene: TRBJ2-3
clone size: .
V gene: TRBV2
D gene: TRBD2
CDR3 protein: CASSERAAGRADTQYF
CDR3 DNA: TGTGCCAGCAGTGAACGTGCAGCGGGGCGGGCAGATACGCAGTATTTT

J gene: TRBJ2-7
clone size: .
V gene: TRBV11-2
D gene: TRBD1
CDR3 protein: CASRSPAGQAYEQYF
CDR3 DNA: TGTGCCAGCAGGTCCCCGGCCGGACAGGCCTACGAGCAGTACTTC

J gene: TRBJ2-7
clone size: .
V gene: TRBV11-2
D gene: .
CDR3 protein: CASSPRLAYEQYF
CDR3 DNA: TGTGCCAGCAGCCCTCGGTTAGCCTACGAGCAGTACTTC

J gene: TRBJ2-3
clone size: few
V gene: TRBV6-1
D gene: TRBD2
CDR3 protein: CASSGGGGAWTQYF
CDR3 DNA: TGTGCCAGCAGTGGCGGCGGGGGGGCCTGGACGCAGTATTTT

J gene: TRBJ1-2
clone size: .
V gene: TRBV7-3
D gene: .
CDR3 protein: CASSFGAGPNYGYTF
CDR3 DNA: TGTGCCAGCAGCTTCGGGGCTGGGCCCAACTATGGCTACACCTTC

J gene: TRBJ1-1
clone size: .
V gene: TRBV7-8
D gene: .
CDR3 protein: CASSLVFGNTEAFF
CDR3 DNA: TGTGCCAGCAGCTTAGTCTTTGGGAACACTGAAGCTTTCTTT

J gene: TRBJ2-5
clone size: .
V gene: TRBV5-1
D gene: .
CDR3 protein: CASRSGKGEETQYF
CDR3 DNA: TGCGCCAGCAGGTCGGGTAAAGGGGAAGAGACCCAGTACTTC

J gene: TRBJ2-4
clone size: .
V gene: TRBV6-6
D gene: TRBD1
CDR3 protein: CASRQTGIAKNIQYF
CDR3 DNA: TGTGCCAGCAGGCAGACAGGGATAGCCAAAAACATTCAGTACTTC

J gene: TRBJ2-7
clone size: few
V gene: TRBV7-2
D gene: TRBD1
CDR3 protein: CASSLYDRDRPYPYEQYF
CDR3 DNA: TGTGCCAGCAGCCTCTACGACAGGGATCGACCCTACCCCTACGAGCAGTACTTC

J gene: TRBJ2-5
clone size: .
V gene: TRBV5-1
D gene: .
CDR3 protein: CASSLDWETQYF
CDR3 DNA: TGCGCCAGCAGCTTGGATTGGGAGACCCAGTACTTC

J gene: TRBJ2-3
clone size: .
V gene: TRBV5-4
D gene: .
CDR3 protein: CASSYLRDPLADTQYF
CDR3 DNA: TGTGCCAGCAGCTACCTCCGGGACCCCCTGGCAGATACGCAGTATTTT

J gene: TRBJ1-2
clone size: .
V gene: TRBV27
D gene: .
CDR3 protein: CASSPTDIYGYTF
CDR3 DNA: TGTGCCAGCAGTCCCACGGACATCTATGGCTACACCTTC

J gene: TRBJ2-7
clone size: .
V gene: TRBV7-2
D gene: TRBD2
CDR3 protein: CASSRTSGNYEQYF
CDR3 DNA: TGTGCCAGCAGCCGGACTAGCGGGAACTACGAGCAGTACTTC

J gene: TRBJ2-5
clone size: few
V gene: TRBV9
D gene: .
CDR3 protein: CASSGEEETQYF
CDR3 DNA: TGTGCCAGCAGCGGAGAGGAAGAGACCCAGTACTTC

J gene: TRBJ1-1
clone size: .
V gene: TRBV18
D gene: TRBD1
CDR3 protein: CASRLQPGQGLGTEAFF
CDR3 DNA: TGTGCCAGCCGTTTACAACCAGGACAGGGTCTAGGCACTGAAGCTTTCTTT

J gene: TRBJ2-7
clone size: .
V gene: TRBV10-1
D gene: TRBD2
CDR3 protein: CASSDGTSGYEQYF
CDR3 DNA: TGCGCCAGCAGTGATGGGACTAGCGGCTACGAGCAGTACTTC

J gene: TRBJ2-3
clone size: .
V gene: TRBV7-2
D gene: .
CDR3 protein: CASSSLTAEDTDTQYF
CDR3 DNA: TGTGCCAGCAGCTCGTTGACGGCGGAGGACACAGATACGCAGTATTTT

J gene: TRBJ1-2
clone size: .
V gene: TRBV27
D gene: TRBD1
CDR3 protein: CASSLSQGAIYGYTF
CDR3 DNA: TGTGCCAGCAGTTTATCCCAGGGGGCAATATATGGCTACACCTTC

J gene: TRBJ2-5
clone size: .
V gene: TRBV7-8
D gene: TRBD2
CDR3 protein: CASSRGLAPVGGETQYF
CDR3 DNA: TGTGCCAGCAGCCGAGGACTAGCGCCCGTAGGGGGGGAGACCCAGTACTTC